This passage covers 8 T cell receptor beta chains from one sample sequenced in a study of T cell responses to AZD1222 COVID-19 vaccine. Libraries were prepared by immunoSEQ multiplex PCR; TCRdb keeps only in-frame clonotypes and omits some of them. Altogether 200,000 to 250,000 clones are present, about 94% being singletons, with the ten largest covering approximately 1.7%. The sample consisted of peripheral blood, taken 28 days after the second dose of the MenACWY control vaccine. The receptors were gathered from an adult who received the MenACWY meningococcal vaccine as a control.

The chain employs TRBV3-1 (or the pseudogene TRBV3-2) and TRBJ2-1; no definite D call. Germline-derived CDR1 and CDR2 are LGHDT and YNNKEL (reference sequence). CDR3 length: 16 amino acids. V gave up 4 bases and J gave up 0 bases, with 13 bases separating them. The CDR3: CASSPSGFSSYNEQFF. CDR3 coding DNA: TGTGCCAGCAGCCCTTCCGGGTTCAGCTCCTACAATGAGCAGTTCTTC.

The gene calls are TRBV28 and TRBJ2-3; D unclear. The V gene's germline CDR1 is MDHEN and CDR2 SYDVKM. The CDR3 runs to 16 residues. V was shortened by 3 bases and J by 4 bases, with 17 bases between the two germline ends. CDR3 in amino acids: CASSFPGPWVPDTQYF. The DNA of the CDR3 is TGTGCCAGCAGTTTTCCGGGCCCCTGGGTACCAGATACGCAGTATTTT. Using reference TRBV28 and TRBJ2-3 for the parts outside the CDR3, the full variable domain is DVKVTQSSRYLVKRTGEKVFLECVQDMDHENMFWYRQDPGLGLRLIYFSYDVKMKEKGDIPEGYSVSREKKERFSLILESASTNQTSMYLCASSFPGPWVPDTQYFGPGTRLTVL.

The chain links TRBV7-2 to TRBJ1-3, with TRBD1 as a possible D gene (5 bases). V lost 4 bases and J lost 4, with 17 bases in between. This CDR3 contains 16 residues. The germline CDR1 and CDR2 sequences are SGHTA and FQGNSA. The CDR3 DNA reads as TGTGCCAGCAGCTCGGGACGTTGGACGGGAGGAAACACCATATATTTT. Residues: CASSSGRWTGGNTIYF.

The chain combines TRBV11-2 with TRBJ1-6, with a possible D match to TRBD1 (5 bases). Germline values: CDR1 SGHAT, CDR2 FQNNGV. This CDR3 has 16 amino acids. With 6 bases removed from V and 6 bases from J, the gap between germline ends came to 18 bases. The CDR3 DNA sequence: TGTGCCAGCAGTCCCTCGGGGGGAACGGGTAATTCACCCCTCCACTTT. Amino acid sequence: CASSPSGGTGNSPLHF. Combining the CDR3 with reference TRBV11-2 and TRBJ1-6 gives the whole variable domain EAGVAQSPRYKIIEKRQSVAFWCNPISGHATLYWYQQILGQGPKLLIQFQNNGVVDDSQLPKDRFSAERLKGVDSTLKIQPAKLEDSAVYLCASSPSGGTGNSPLHFGNGTRLTVT.

The chain is built from TRBV9 and TRBJ2-3; D might be TRBD1 (5 bases). The CDR3 contains 16 residues. V was trimmed by 0 bases and J by 1 base, leaving 12 bases between them. Germline V gives CDR1 SGDLS, CDR2 YYNGEE. The CDR3 spells CASSVGYRRGTDTQYF. In DNA, the CDR3 is TGTGCCAGCAGCGTAGGGTACAGGAGAGGCACAGATACGCAGTATTTT.

The chain joins TRBV29-1 to TRBJ1-3; 8 positions match TRBD1. Unmatched junction bases numbered 9, after V lost 1 base and J lost 1 base. CDR1 and CDR2 (germline): SQVTM, ANQGSEA. The CDR3 spans 17 residues. The CDR3 spells CSVEGRGQGSSGNTIYF. CDR3 sequence (DNA): TGCAGCGTTGAAGGGCGAGGACAGGGAAGTTCTGGAAACACCATATATTTT.

V and J are TRBV10-3 and TRBJ1-5, with TRBD1 matching 7 bases. Trimming at V came to 5 bases and at J to 9 bases, leaving 7 bases not matched to a gene. Germline V gene lookup returns CDR1 ENHRY and CDR2 SYGVKD. The CDR3 length is 13 residues. This chain's CDR3 is CAISSTDRRPQHF. The CDR3 DNA reads as TGTGCCATCAGTTCCACGGACAGGAGGCCCCAGCATTTT.

The chain carries TRBV4-1 and TRBJ1-6; the D gene is possibly TRBD1 (5 bases). The CDR3 loop spans 13 amino acids. The V gene's germline CDR1 is MGHRA and CDR2 YSYEKL. Trimming removed 3 bases from V and 8 bases from J, with 8 bases in between. CDR3 DNA sequence: TGCGCCAGCAGCCAGGGACGGGATTCACCCCTCCACTTT. Amino acids: CASSQGRDSPLHF.